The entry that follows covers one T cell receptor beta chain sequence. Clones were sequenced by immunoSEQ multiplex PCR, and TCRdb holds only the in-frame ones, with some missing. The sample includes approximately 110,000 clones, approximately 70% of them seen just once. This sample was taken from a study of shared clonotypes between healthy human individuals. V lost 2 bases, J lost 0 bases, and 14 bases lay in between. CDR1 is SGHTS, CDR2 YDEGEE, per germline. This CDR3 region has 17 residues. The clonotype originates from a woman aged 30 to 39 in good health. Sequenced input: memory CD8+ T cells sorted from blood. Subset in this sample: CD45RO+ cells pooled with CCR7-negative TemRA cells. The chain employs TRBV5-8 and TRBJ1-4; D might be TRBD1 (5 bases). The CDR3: CASSLLSTGATNEKLFF. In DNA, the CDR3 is TGTGCCAGCAGCTTACTATCGACGGGGGCAACTAATGAAAAACTGTTTTTT.